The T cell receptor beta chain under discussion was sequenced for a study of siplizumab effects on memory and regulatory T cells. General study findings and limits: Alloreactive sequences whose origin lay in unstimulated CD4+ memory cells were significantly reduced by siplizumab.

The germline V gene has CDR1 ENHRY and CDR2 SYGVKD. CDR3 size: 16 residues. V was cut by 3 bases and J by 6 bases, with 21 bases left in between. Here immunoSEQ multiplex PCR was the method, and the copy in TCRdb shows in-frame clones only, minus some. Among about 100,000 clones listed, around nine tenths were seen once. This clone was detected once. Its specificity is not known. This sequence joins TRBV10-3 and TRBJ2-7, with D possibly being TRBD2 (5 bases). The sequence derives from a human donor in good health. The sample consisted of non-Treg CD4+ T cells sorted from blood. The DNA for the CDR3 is TGTGCCATCAGTGAACCCCCAACTAGGTCGAGGGTCGAGCAGTACTTC. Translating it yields CAISEPPTRSRVEQYF.